The clone carrying this TCR beta chain appeared a few times. Patients sequenced had flow cytometry evidence of CD8+CD57+ cell expansion. The data belong to a study of CD8+CD57+ T cells in acquired aplastic anemia. Genomic DNA constituted the template upon which TCR beta VDJ and CDR3 profiling was performed. TCRdb re-derived calls from the reads in MiXCR, one entry per CDR3 protein. In the table there are around 430,000 distinct CDR3 sequences, more than 25% of which are singletons. V dropped 2 bases and J dropped 13 bases, with 18 bases sitting between them. The CDR3 spans 14 residues. Germline-derived CDR1 and CDR2 are GTSNPN and SVGIG (reference sequence).

The sample comprised sorted CD4+, CD8+, or CD8+CD57+ T cells (not recorded which) from PBMCs. The sequence was collected from a human donor with aplastic anemia. The chain has TRBV30 and TRBJ1-6; D remains unclear. As DNA, the CDR3 is TGTGCCTGGAGTCGACTTCCCACGGAATCCCCCCTCCACTTT. Translation: CAWSRLPTESPLHF.